What follows are 11 T cell receptor beta chains derived from one specimen sequenced in a study of response to subunit inactivated influenza vaccine. TCRdb reprocessed the RT-PCR reads with MiXCR, giving one entry per CDR3 protein. Seen here are about 500,000 distinct CDR3 sequences, about 15% observed once, and the top ten hold less than 4%. Sequencing was performed on CD4+ T cells sorted from PBMCs, taken around 25 months after vaccination. Receptors originate from a man between 50 and 75 years old who received an inactivated influenza vaccine.

The rearrangement uses TRBV2 and TRBJ2-5, with D possibly matching TRBD2 (5 bases). This CDR3 has 14 residues. Trimming removed 4 bases at V and 4 bases at J, with 13 bases between. Germline CDR1 and CDR2: SNHLY and FYNNEI. CDR3 in DNA: TGTGCCAGCAGTGGACCTGGCCGGGGAGAGACCCAGTACTTC. Residues: CASSGPGRGETQYF.

V and J are TRBV12-3 or TRBV12-4 and TRBJ1-6; the match to TRBD1 covers 7 bases. This CDR3 comprises 14 residues. J lost 5 bases, V lost 5 bases, and 3 bases had no gene match. The CDR3: CASSTGQNNSPLHF. Here the CDR3 DNA reads TGTGCCAGCAGTACGGGACAGAATAATTCACCCCTCCACTTT.

There are a few counts of this clonotype. The rearrangement joins TRBV3-1 to TRBJ1-2; a weak D match, TRBD1 (5 bases). V was pared by 1 base and J by 4 bases, with 16 bases between. This CDR3 has 16 amino acids. CDR1 and CDR2 (germline): LGHDT, YNNKEL (reference sequence). CDR3 in DNA: TGTGCCAGCAGCCAAGGCCCCTACGGGACCGTCTATGGCTACACCTTC. It yields the protein CASSQGPYGTVYGYTF. The full variable domain, with the rest looked up from reference TRBV3-1 and TRBJ1-2, is DTAVSQTPKYLVTQMGNDKSIKCEQNLGHDTMYWYKQDSKKFLKIMFSYNNKELIINETVPNRFSPKSPDKAHLNLHINSLELGDSAVYFCASSQGPYGTVYGYTFGSGTRLTVV.

This clonotype was seen more than once but under ten times. The genes are TRBV3-1 and TRBJ1-2; 7 positions match TRBD1. Per germline, CDR1 LGHDT and CDR2 YNNKEL (reference sequence). The CDR3 sequence is 15 residues long. V lost 4 bases to trimming and J lost 4 bases; unmatched junction nucleotides: 9. CDR3 in amino acids: CASSPRGGIVYGYTF. The CDR3 DNA is TGTGCCAGCAGCCCTAGAGGGGGCATTGTCTATGGCTACACCTTC.

This clonotype was picked up many times. This sequence joins TRBV5-1 and TRBJ2-5; D unresolved. Germline CDR1 and CDR2: SGHRS and YFSETQ. V gave up 0 bases and J gave up 5 bases, with 8 bases separating them. The CDR3 is 13 residues long. CDR3 region: CASSLGLSETQYF. CDR3 coding DNA: TGCGCCAGCAGCTTGGGGCTGTCGGAGACCCAGTACTTC.

This clonotype was detected only a few times. This sequence joins TRBV30 and TRBJ2-3; D is ambiguous. V was pared by 4 bases and J by 0 bases, with 5 bases between. CDR1 is GTSNPN, CDR2 SVGIG, per germline (reference sequence). The CDR3 totals 12 residues. DNA of the CDR3: TGTGCCTGGATGGGTAGCACAGATACGCAGTATTTT. Its translation: CAWMGSTDTQYF.

This clonotype has more than one count but fewer than ten. The chain combines TRBV12-3 or TRBV12-4 with TRBJ1-1; D uncertain. Deletions cut 6 bases from V and 1 base from J, with 12 bases between. The CDR3 consists of 14 residues. The CDR3 DNA reads as TGTGCCAGCAGCCCAGTTAGTCGGAACACTGAAGCTTTCTTT. Encoded protein: CASSPVSRNTEAFF.

The V and J genes are TRBV29-1 and TRBJ2-3, with 8 positions matching TRBD2. This CDR3 comprises 13 residues. After removal of 3 bases from V and 5 bases from J, the junction contained 4 bases not matched to a gene. In germline, CDR1 is SQVTM, CDR2 ANQGSEA. CDR3 loop: CSVERGAQDTQYF. The DNA of the CDR3 is TGCAGCGTTGAGCGGGGGGCACAAGATACGCAGTATTTT.

V gene TRBV7-2 combines with J gene TRBJ2-2, with TRBD1 matching 8 bases. The V gene end was trimmed by 5 bases and the J gene end by 2 bases; junction bases not matched to a gene: 4. The CDR3 totals 15 residues. The V gene's germline CDR1 is SGHTA and CDR2 FQGNSA. This chain's CDR3 is CASSTGGGNTGELFF. The CDR3 DNA is TGTGCCAGCAGCACAGGGGGTGGAAACACCGGGGAGCTGTTTTTT. Full variable domain (missing parts from reference TRBV7-2 and TRBJ2-2): GAGVSQSPSNKVTEKGKDVELRCDPISGHTALYWYRQSLGQGLEFLIYFQGNSAPDKSGLPSDRFSAERTGGSVSTLTIQRTQQEDSAVYLCASSTGGGNTGELFFGEGSRLTVL.

V is TRBV5-1 and J is TRBJ1-1; weak D call: TRBD1 (5 bases). Deletions cut 6 bases from V and 1 base from J, with 13 bases between. Germline CDR1 is SGHRS and CDR2 is YFSETQ. The CDR3 totals 14 residues. CDR3 in amino acids: CASTKTAGNTEAFF. The CDR3 DNA reads as TGCGCCAGCACTAAGACAGCTGGGAACACTGAAGCTTTCTTT. Filled out from reference TRBV5-1 and TRBJ1-1, the complete variable domain reads KAGVTQTPRYLIKTRGQQVTLSCSPISGHRSVSWYQQTPGQGLQFLFEYFSETQRNKGNFPGRFSGRQFSNSRSEMNVSTLELGDSALYLCASTKTAGNTEAFFGQGTRLTVV.

A few counts support this clonotype. The genes are TRBV20-1 and TRBJ2-7; D is tentatively TRBD1 or TRBD2 (5 bases each). V was trimmed by 3 bases and J by 5 bases, leaving 29 bases between them. The CDR3 spans 18 residues. CDR1 is DFQATT, CDR2 SNEGSKA, per germline (reference sequence). The CDR3 protein is CSARVPLGTGRTRNEQYF. The CDR3 nucleotides read TGCAGTGCTAGGGTCCCACTGGGTACAGGAAGGACTCGAAACGAGCAGTACTTC.